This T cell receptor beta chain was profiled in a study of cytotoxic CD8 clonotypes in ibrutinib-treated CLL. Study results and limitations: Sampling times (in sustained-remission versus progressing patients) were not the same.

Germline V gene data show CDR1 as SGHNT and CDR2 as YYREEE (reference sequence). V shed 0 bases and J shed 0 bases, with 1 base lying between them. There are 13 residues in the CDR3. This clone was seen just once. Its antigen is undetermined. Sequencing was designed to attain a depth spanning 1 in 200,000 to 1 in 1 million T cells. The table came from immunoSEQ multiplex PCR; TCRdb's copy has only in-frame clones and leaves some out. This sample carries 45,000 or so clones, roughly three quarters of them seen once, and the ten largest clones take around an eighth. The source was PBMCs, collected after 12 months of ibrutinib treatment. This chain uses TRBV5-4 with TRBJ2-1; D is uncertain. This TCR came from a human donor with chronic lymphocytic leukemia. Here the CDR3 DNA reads TGTGCCAGCAGCTTGGCCTCCTACAATGAGCAGTTCTTC. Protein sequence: CASSLASYNEQFF.